This is a list of T cell receptor beta chains from one sample in a study of T-cell reconstitution after alpha-beta-depleted transplantation in children. Using its own MiXCR run on the PCR reads, TCRdb lists one record per CDR3 protein. The data hold roughly 500,000 distinct CDR3 sequences, with 15% to 20% observed a single time. The sequencing used PBMCs from the stem cell graft donor, collected from the stem cell graft. These receptor sequences come from a human donor who donated a stem cell graft to a child with acute lymphoblastic leukemia. CDR3s include the opening cysteine and the closing phenylalanine or tryptophan. A D gene is named only where the DNA matches it firmly. Rows give clone size only sometimes, using once, few, many, or a class for an expanded clone.

v_gene	j_gene	abundance	d_gene	CDR3nt	CDR3aa
TRBV5-5	TRBJ2-7	few	TRBD2	TGTGCCAGCAGCTTGGTCTCGCTAGCGGTCTACGAGCAGTACTTC	CASSLVSLAVYEQYF
TRBV3-1	TRBJ2-1	many	.	TGTGCCAGCAGCCTCCTCGGCGGATCCTACAATGAGCAGTTCTTC	CASSLLGGSYNEQFF
TRBV4-1	TRBJ2-3	.	.	TGCGCCAGCAGCCAACTGGTCGCCGCCCCAGATACGCAGTATTTT	CASSQLVAAPDTQYF
TRBV12-3/TRBV12-4	TRBJ2-6	once	.	TGTGCCAGCAGTTCCGACACGTCTGGTGGGGCCAACGTCCTGACTTTC	CASSSDTSGGANVLTF
TRBV6-5	TRBJ1-1	.	.	TGTGCCAGCAGTTACCAGGGGATCTCGCACACTGAAGCTTTCTTT	CASSYQGISHTEAFF
TRBV2	TRBJ2-7	once	.	TGTGCCAGCAGGCTAGCGCGAACCTACGAGCAGTACTTC	CASRLARTYEQYF
TRBV27	TRBJ2-1	few	TRBD2	TGTGCCAGCAGTTCGGGACTAGCGGGGCGAGGAGATGAGCAGTTCTTC	CASSSGLAGRGDEQFF
TRBV29-1	TRBJ2-7	few	.	TGCAGCGCAACCCTCTACCCCGACAGGCATTACGAGCAGTACTTC	CSATLYPDRHYEQYF
TRBV5-1	TRBJ2-2	few	TRBD2	TGCGCCAGCAGCTCGGCCCTTAGCGGGAGCGTCACCGGGGAGCTGTTTTTT	CASSSALSGSVTGELFF
TRBV2	TRBJ1-4	.	.	TGTGCCAGCAGCTGGGACCGAGGGAAGGAAAAACTGTTTTTT	CASSWDRGKEKLFF
TRBV7-9	TRBJ2-3	few	.	TGTGCCAGCAGCTCCGCCGGGACCTACTACGATACGCAGTATTTT	CASSSAGTYYDTQYF
TRBV5-1	TRBJ1-1	few	.	TGCGCCAGCCTCGGACCGGCGAACACTGAAGCTTTCTTT	CASLGPANTEAFF
TRBV29-1	TRBJ1-1	few	.	TGCAGCGTTGAGCGGCAGGGGTTTATGAACACTGAAGCTTTCTTT	CSVERQGFMNTEAFF
TRBV15	TRBJ2-7	few	.	TGTGCCACCAGCAGAGACAGGGGTGTTTCGGGAGGCGAGCAGTACTTC	CATSRDRGVSGGEQYF
TRBV10-3	TRBJ2-1	.	.	TGTGCCATCAGTGACTTAGGGGAGGGGGCTAATGAGCAGTTCTTC	CAISDLGEGANEQFF
TRBV7-9	TRBJ1-2	.	.	TGTGCCAGCAGCTTAGTCGTCAGAACGGGCTACACCTTC	CASSLVVRTGYTF
TRBV6-5	TRBJ2-2	few	TRBD1	TGTGCCAGCAGTTACAGGGGGCCGGCCACCGGGGAGCTGTTTTTT	CASSYRGPATGELFF
TRBV9	TRBJ1-4	few	TRBD1	TGTGCCAGCAGCGCGGACAGGGAAGAAAAACTGTTTTTT	CASSADREEKLFF
TRBV4-1	TRBJ1-3	.	.	TGCGCCAGCAGCCAAGCGCTCAGGGGCTCTGGAAACACCATATATTTT	CASSQALRGSGNTIYF
TRBV10-2	TRBJ2-5	many	TRBD1	TGCGCCAGCAGTGCGGGACAGGGCGTGGGGCAAGAGACCCAGTACTTC	CASSAGQGVGQETQYF
TRBV7-8	TRBJ2-7	few	TRBD2	TGTGCCAGCAGCTTAGTGGCCGGGGAGACTAGCGTTTACGAGCAGTACTTC	CASSLVAGETSVYEQYF
TRBV6-1	TRBJ1-5	few	.	TGTGCCACGAGAAGAAAGACCAATCAGCCCCAGCATTTT	CATRRKTNQPQHF
TRBV5-1	TRBJ2-7	few	.	TGCGCCAGCAGCCGGGGAATGATTTCCTACGAGCAGTACTTC	CASSRGMISYEQYF
TRBV2	TRBJ2-7	few	.	TGTGCCAGCCAGGAAAGATCCTACGAGCAGTACTTC	CASQERSYEQYF
TRBV19	TRBJ1-1	few	.	TGTGCCAGTGCGGAGTGGGGGGGCACTGAAGCTTTCTTT	CASAEWGGTEAFF
TRBV5-1	TRBJ2-2	few	.	TGCGCCAGCAGCTTGGAGGGTGACACCGGGGAGCTGTTTTTT	CASSLEGDTGELFF
TRBV7-6	TRBJ2-7	few	.	TGTGCCAGCAGCTTAGAGTTACAGGGTGTCTACGAGCAGTACTTC	CASSLELQGVYEQYF
TRBV7-8	TRBJ2-4	.	.	TGTGCCAGCAGCGCGACAAACCAGGGGAGTAGGGCCAAAAACATTCAGTACTTC	CASSATNQGSRAKNIQYF
TRBV15	TRBJ2-7	few	TRBD2	TGTGCCACCAGCAGAGGTAGGGAGGGACTCTACGAGCAGTACTTC	CATSRGREGLYEQYF
TRBV20-1	TRBJ2-1	few	.	TGCAGTGCTACCAGCGGCAATGAGCAGTTCTTC	CSATSGNEQFF
TRBV25-1	TRBJ1-2	few	.	TGTGCCAGCAGTAGGGAGAATAACTATGGCTACACCTTC	CASSRENNYGYTF
TRBV15	TRBJ1-1	.	.	TGTGCCACCAGCAGTAGGAGCCCGAACACTGAAGCTTTCTTT	CATSSRSPNTEAFF
TRBV7-9	TRBJ2-5	many	TRBD2	TGTGCCAGCAGCTTGTCTGAGAGCGGGAGGGCCGCGGCCCAGTACTTC	CASSLSESGRAAAQYF
TRBV19	TRBJ1-1	few	TRBD1	TGTGCCAGTAGTACCGGGGACAGGGGGACTGAAGCTTTCTTT	CASSTGDRGTEAFF
TRBV12-3/TRBV12-4	TRBJ2-1	.	.	TGTGCAAGCGGGTGGGGCGTGGGGGTAAATGAGCAGTTCTTC	CASGWGVGVNEQFF
TRBV24-1	TRBJ1-2	.	TRBD1	TGTGCCACCAGTGACCGGGGGACAGACTATGGCTACACCTTC	CATSDRGTDYGYTF
TRBV15	TRBJ2-1	.	.	TGTGCCACCAGCAGAGAATTCCCGGGGGCCCTCTCATTCTTC	CATSREFPGALSFF
TRBV12-3/TRBV12-4	TRBJ1-4	few	TRBD1	TGTGCCAGCAGTTTCCGGACAGGGGGGGCAACTAATGAAAAACTGTTTTTT	CASSFRTGGATNEKLFF
TRBV20-1	TRBJ2-7	few	TRBD1	TGCAGTGCTAGGGGACAGGGAAGTTCCACCTACGAGCAGTACTTC	CSARGQGSSTYEQYF
TRBV4-1	TRBJ2-7	.	.	TGCGCCAGCAGCCAAGGGGTCCGAGGGAACTACGAGCAGTACTTC	CASSQGVRGNYEQYF
TRBV18	TRBJ2-1	.	.	TGTGCCAGCTCGCTCAGTCGGGGCGATGAGCAGTTCTTC	CASSLSRGDEQFF
TRBV9	TRBJ2-7	.	.	TGTGCCAGCATCCCACTGAGGACCCCCTACGAGCAGTACTTC	CASIPLRTPYEQYF